This T cell receptor (beta chain) was found in a study of T cells in Graves' hyperthyroidism and ophthalmopathy. After removal of 1 base from V and 9 bases from J, the junction contained 8 bases not matched to a gene. The V gene's germline CDR1 is SGHRS and CDR2 YFSETQ. CDR3 size: 16 residues. Amplified regions were TCR beta CDR3 sequences from RNA transcripts. When the TCR CDR3 underwent first-round RT-PCR, the HTBI primer set was used. One entry per CDR3 protein, called by TCRdb with MiXCR from the multiplex PCR reads. Among about 600,000 distinct CDR3 sequences listed, around 15% were seen once. The sample consisted of blood. This sequence was found in a woman in her thirties or forties with Graves' ophthalmopathy. The chain combines TRBV5-1 with TRBJ2-1, with 12 bases fitting TRBD2. CDR3 protein: CASSLSASGRAGEQFF. The CDR3 region has the DNA TGCGCCAGCAGCTTGTCGGCTAGCGGGAGGGCCGGTGAGCAGTTCTTC.